These T cell receptor beta chains were read from a single sample in a study of graft-versus-host responses after intestinal transplantation. Measured with immunoSEQ multiplex PCR; TCRdb has only the in-frame clones, and not every one. The data contain 50,000 or so clones, approximately 92% of them singletons. The material sequenced was PBMCs, taken roughly 860 days after a first intestinal transplant, on the day of a second. These receptor sequences come from a human patient who received an intestinal transplant, so some T cells may come from the graft donor. CDR3s include the opening cysteine and the closing phenylalanine or tryptophan. Each record gives: D gene, J gene, V gene, CDR3 protein. A D gene is named only where the DNA matches it firmly.

>TRBD1|TRBJ1-5|TRBV27
CATRDSHNQPQHF
>.|TRBJ2-1|TRBV29-1
CSVLDPHSYNEQFF
>.|TRBJ2-3|TRBV5-1
CASSLEWTDTQYF
>.|TRBJ2-4|TRBV10-1
CASSFTEGQLYF
>.|TRBJ1-1|TRBV4-2
CASSQEITSWGRLNTEAFF
>TRBD2|TRBJ2-3|TRBV27
CASSHPMVAGEQDTQYF
>TRBD1|TRBJ1-2|TRBV7-9
CASSYGGQGANGYTF
>TRBD1|TRBJ2-7|TRBV19
CASSAGTGGLGNEQYF
>.|TRBJ2-7|TRBV19
CASSSPQADYEQYF
>TRBD2|TRBJ2-7|TRBV11-2
CASSLWAGQGAGSPTEQYF